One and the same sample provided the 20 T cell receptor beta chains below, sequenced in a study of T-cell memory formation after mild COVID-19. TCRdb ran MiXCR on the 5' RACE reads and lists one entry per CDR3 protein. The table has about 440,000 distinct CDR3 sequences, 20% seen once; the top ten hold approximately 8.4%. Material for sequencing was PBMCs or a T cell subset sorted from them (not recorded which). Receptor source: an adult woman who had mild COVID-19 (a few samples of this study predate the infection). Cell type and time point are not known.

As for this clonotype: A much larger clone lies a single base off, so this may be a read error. Written as DNA, the CDR3 is TGTGCCAGCAGCTTAGTACGACGCACAGATACGCAGTATTTT. Translating gives CASSLVRRTDTQYF. The chain links TRBV7-2 to TRBJ2-3; D gene uncertain. The germline CDR1 and CDR2 sequences are SGHTA and FQGNSA. Trimming left V 1 base short and J 1 base short, with 6 bases between. CDR3 length: 14 residues.

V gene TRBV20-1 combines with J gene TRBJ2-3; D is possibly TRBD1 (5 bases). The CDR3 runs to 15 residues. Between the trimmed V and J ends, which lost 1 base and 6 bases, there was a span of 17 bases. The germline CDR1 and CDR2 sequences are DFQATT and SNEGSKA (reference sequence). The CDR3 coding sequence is TGCAGTGCTAGAGTTGAGCCGACAGACGTGGATACGCAGTATTTT. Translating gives CSARVEPTDVDTQYF.

CDR3 amino acids: CASSSILPGQGIRTQYF. In DNA form, the CDR3 reads TGTGCCAGCAGCTCCATTCTCCCGGGACAGGGAATCCGGACCCAGTACTTC. This chain joins TRBV7-3 and TRBJ2-5; 9 nucleotides align to TRBD1. Trimming at V came to 4 bases and at J to 7 bases, leaving 16 bases not matched to a gene. Per the germline V gene, CDR1 is SGHTA and CDR2 is FQGTGA. CDR3 length equals 17 residues.

Here the CDR3 DNA reads TGTGCCATCCGAATAACCATGGGCTCCTACAATGAGCAGTTCTTC. This translates into CAIRITMGSYNEQFF. The chain links TRBV12-3 or TRBV12-4 to TRBJ2-1; D is uncertain. V lost 10 bases and J lost 0, with 16 bases in between. CDR3 length equals 15 residues.

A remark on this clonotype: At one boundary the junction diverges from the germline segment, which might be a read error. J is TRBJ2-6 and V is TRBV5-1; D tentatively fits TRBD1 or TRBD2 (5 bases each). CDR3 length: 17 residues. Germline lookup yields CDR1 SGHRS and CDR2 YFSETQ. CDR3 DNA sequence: TGCGCCAGCAGCCTTGAGGGACGGGGCTCTGGGGTCAACGTCCTGACTTTC. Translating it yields CASSLEGRGSGVNVLTF.

Written as DNA, the CDR3 is TGTGCCAGCAGCTTCACTAGCGGGAGCAATGAGCAGTTCTTC. Amino acids: CASSFTSGSNEQFF. This sequence joins TRBV7-8 and TRBJ2-1; 11 bases line up with TRBD2. Germline V CDR1 and CDR2: SGHVS, FQNEAQ. V lost 3 bases to trimming and J lost 6 bases; unmatched junction nucleotides: 1. The length of the CDR3 is 14 residues.

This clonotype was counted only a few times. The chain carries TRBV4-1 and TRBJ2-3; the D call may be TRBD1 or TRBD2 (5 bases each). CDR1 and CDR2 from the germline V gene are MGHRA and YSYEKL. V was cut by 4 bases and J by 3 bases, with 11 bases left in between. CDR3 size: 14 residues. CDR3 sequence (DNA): TGCGCCAGCAGCCGGACGGGGCTTACAGATACGCAGTATTTT. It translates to CASSRTGLTDTQYF.

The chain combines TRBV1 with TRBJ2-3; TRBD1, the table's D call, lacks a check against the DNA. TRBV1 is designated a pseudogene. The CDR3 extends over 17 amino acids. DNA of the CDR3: TGCACCAGCAGCCACGCATCGCCGTGCTGGGGGACAGATACGCAGTATTTT. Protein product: CTSSHASPCWGTDTQYF.

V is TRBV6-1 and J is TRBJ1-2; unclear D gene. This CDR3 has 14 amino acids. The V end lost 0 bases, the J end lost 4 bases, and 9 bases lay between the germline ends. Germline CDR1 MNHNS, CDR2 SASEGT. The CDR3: CASSEASQPYGYTF. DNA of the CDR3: TGTGCCAGCAGTGAAGCTTCCCAGCCCTATGGCTACACCTTC.

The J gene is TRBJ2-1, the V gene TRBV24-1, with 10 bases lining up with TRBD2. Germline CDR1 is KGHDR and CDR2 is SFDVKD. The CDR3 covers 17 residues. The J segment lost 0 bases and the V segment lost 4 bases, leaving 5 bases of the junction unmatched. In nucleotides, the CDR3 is TGTGCCACCAGTGAACGTAGCGGGGGGAGCTCCTACAATGAGCAGTTCTTC. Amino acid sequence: CATSERSGGSSYNEQFF.

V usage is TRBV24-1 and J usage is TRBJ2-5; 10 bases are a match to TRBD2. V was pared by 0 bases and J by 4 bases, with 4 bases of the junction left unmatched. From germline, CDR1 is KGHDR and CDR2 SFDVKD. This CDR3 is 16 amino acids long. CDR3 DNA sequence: TGTGCCACCAGTGATTTGCTAGCGGGGGTCGGAGAGACCCAGTACTTC. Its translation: CATSDLLAGVGETQYF.

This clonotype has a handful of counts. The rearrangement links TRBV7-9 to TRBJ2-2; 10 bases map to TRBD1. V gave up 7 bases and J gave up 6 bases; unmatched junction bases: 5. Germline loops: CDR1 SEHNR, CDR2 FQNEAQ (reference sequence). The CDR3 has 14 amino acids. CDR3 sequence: CASNRDRGSGELFF. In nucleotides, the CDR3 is TGTGCCAGCAACCGGGACAGGGGCTCCGGGGAGCTGTTTTTT.

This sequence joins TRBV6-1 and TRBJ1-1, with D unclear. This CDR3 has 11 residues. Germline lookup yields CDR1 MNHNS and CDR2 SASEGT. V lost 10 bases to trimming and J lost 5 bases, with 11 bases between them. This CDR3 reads CATFLGTEAFF. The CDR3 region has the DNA TGTGCCACTTTCCTCGGAACTGAAGCTTTCTTT.

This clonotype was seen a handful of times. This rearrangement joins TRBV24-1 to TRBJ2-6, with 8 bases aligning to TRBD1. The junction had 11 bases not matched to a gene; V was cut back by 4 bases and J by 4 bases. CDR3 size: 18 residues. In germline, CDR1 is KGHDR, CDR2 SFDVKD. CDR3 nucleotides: TGTGCCACCAGTGACTCTATAACAGGGGGATCCGGGGCCAACGTCCTGACTTTC. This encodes CATSDSITGGSGANVLTF.

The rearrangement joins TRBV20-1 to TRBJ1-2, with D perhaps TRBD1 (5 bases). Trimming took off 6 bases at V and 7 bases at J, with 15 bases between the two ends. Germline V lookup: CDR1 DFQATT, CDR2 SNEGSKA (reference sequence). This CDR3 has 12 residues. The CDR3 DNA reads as TGCAGTGCCACAGAGCGGGGGGGTGGCTACACCTTC. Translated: CSATERGGGYTF.

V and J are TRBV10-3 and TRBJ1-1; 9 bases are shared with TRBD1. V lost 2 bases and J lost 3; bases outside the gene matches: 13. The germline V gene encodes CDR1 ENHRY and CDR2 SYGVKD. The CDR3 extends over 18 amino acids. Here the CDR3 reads CAISETPGQGKADTEAFF. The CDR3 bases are TGTGCCATCAGTGAGACCCCGGGACAGGGTAAAGCGGACACTGAAGCTTTCTTT.

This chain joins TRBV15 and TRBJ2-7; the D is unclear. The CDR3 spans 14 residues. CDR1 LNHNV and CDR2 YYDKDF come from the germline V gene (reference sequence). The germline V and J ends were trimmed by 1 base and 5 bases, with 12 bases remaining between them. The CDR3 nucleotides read TGTGCCACCAGCAGAGCCCATATACCGGACGAGCAGTACTTC. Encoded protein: CATSRAHIPDEQYF.

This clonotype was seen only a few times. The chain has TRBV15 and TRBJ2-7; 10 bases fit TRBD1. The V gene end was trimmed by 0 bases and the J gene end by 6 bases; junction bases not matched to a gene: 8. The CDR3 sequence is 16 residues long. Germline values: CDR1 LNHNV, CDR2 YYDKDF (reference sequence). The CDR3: CATSRDSGTGVREQYF. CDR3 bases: TGTGCCACCAGCAGAGATTCGGGGACAGGGGTGCGCGAGCAGTACTTC. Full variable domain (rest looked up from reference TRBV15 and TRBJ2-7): DAMVIQNPRYQVTQFGKPVTLSCSQTLNHNVMYWYQQKSSQAPKLLFHYYDKDFNNEADTPDNFQSRRPNTSFCFLDIRSPGLGDTAMYLCATSRDSGTGVREQYFGPGTRLTVT.

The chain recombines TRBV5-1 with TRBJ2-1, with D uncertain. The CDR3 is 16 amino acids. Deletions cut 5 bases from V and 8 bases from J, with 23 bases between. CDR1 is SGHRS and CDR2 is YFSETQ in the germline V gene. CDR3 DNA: TGCGCCAGCAGATCAGACCTCGACACATTCAGGCATGAGCAGTTCTTC. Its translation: CASRSDLDTFRHEQFF.

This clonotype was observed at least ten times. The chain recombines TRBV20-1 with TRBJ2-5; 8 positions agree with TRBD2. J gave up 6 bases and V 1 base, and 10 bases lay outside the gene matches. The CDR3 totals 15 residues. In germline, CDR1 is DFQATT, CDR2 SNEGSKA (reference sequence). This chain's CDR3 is CSARVSAGVGKTQYF. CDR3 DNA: TGCAGTGCTAGAGTGTCAGCGGGAGTGGGAAAGACCCAGTACTTC.